The present entry profiles one T cell receptor beta chain with its context. Its cognate antigen is unknown. Generated by immunoSEQ multiplex PCR, the TCRdb table keeps only in-frame clones and is missing some. Of approximately 210,000 clones listed, approximately 94% are singletons. The data stem from a study of T cell responses to AZD1222 COVID-19 vaccine. General study points: The study found vaccine-associated CD4 TCRs spanning spike, dominant at 160-218 and 743-854. Donor demographics were predominantly white British with a female majority; clonal diversity may be underestimated.

CDR3 length equals 15 residues. V shed 3 bases and J shed 3 bases, with 14 bases lying between them. Germline V gene lookup returns CDR1 SGHDT and CDR2 YYEEEE. This receptor was taken from an adult who received the MenACWY meningococcal vaccine as a control. Sequenced material: peripheral blood, taken 28 days after the second dose of the MenACWY control vaccine. The rearrangement links TRBV5-6 to TRBJ2-3, with TRBD2 as a possible D gene (5 bases). In DNA form, the CDR3 reads TGTGCCAGCAGCTCCCTTAGGAGGAGAACAGATACGCAGTATTTT. As protein: CASSSLRRRTDTQYF.